This entry is about one T cell receptor (beta chain). The CDR3 spans 16 residues. Germline CDR1 reads SGHDT; CDR2 reads YYEEEE. V trimming: 4 bases; J trimming: 2 bases; junction bases outside the gene matches: 10. The table came from immunoSEQ multiplex PCR; TCRdb's copy has only in-frame clones and leaves some out. The data contain hundreds of thousands of clones, approximately 90% of them singletons. The data originate from a study of shared T cell receptors in the human thymus. In addition, the sample was reused for a study of human thymus T cells. That work states: The thymus tissue came from resections taken during corrective heart surgery. It looked as if thymic and blood repertoires used V and J genes in a biased way. Related reports documented highly overlapping thymic repertoires among unrelated individuals.

The sample taken for sequencing was thymocytes. V and J are TRBV5-6 and TRBJ2-7; 9 bases are shared with TRBD1. The origin of this receptor is a boy younger than two with a congenital heart defect. The CDR3 region has the DNA TGTGCCAGCAGCCCTAGGACAGGGGAAGGGACCTACGAGCAGTACTTC. Its translation is CASSPRTGEGTYEQYF.